A selection of T cell receptor beta chains follows, all from one sample in a study of beta chain features in type 1 diabetes. This table comes from immunoSEQ multiplex PCR, and its TCRdb copy is limited to in-frame clones, with some not included. In the table there are 120,000 to 150,000 clones, over 9.5% of which are singletons. Sequencing used naive CD4+ T cells from blood. The receptors were gathered from a man between 18 and 29 years old in good health. The CDR3 runs from the conserved cysteine through the conserved F or W. Each record gives: D gene, J gene, clone size, V gene, CDR3 protein, CDR3 DNA. D genes are given only for firm matches. Clone size is given for some rows only: seen once, a few or many times, or a class if the clone is expanded.

D: -
J: TRBJ1-2
size: few
V: TRBV7-6
CDR3: CASSASGDGYTF
DNA: TGTGCCAGCAGCGCTAGCGGGGATGGCTACACCTTC

D: -
J: TRBJ1-1
size: many
V: TRBV29-1
CDR3: CSVDKGMNTEAFF
DNA: TGCAGCGTTGACAAGGGGATGAACACTGAAGCTTTCTTT

D: TRBD2
J: TRBJ2-7
size: -
V: TRBV7-2
CDR3: CASSSGLAYEQYF
DNA: TGTGCCAGCAGCTCGGGACTAGCCTACGAGCAGTACTTC

D: -
J: TRBJ2-1
size: -
V: TRBV5-1
CDR3: CASSPNAGLPNEQFF
DNA: TGCGCCAGCAGCCCCAATGCGGGGCTGCCCAATGAGCAGTTCTTC

D: -
J: TRBJ1-1
size: few
V: TRBV4-2
CDR3: CASSPPDRNTEAFF
DNA: TGTGCCAGCAGCCCTCCCGACAGGAACACTGAAGCTTTCTTT

D: -
J: TRBJ2-3
size: few
V: TRBV4-2
CDR3: CASSHGFTITDTQYF
DNA: TGTGCCAGCAGCCACGGGTTCACTATCACAGATACGCAGTATTTT

D: TRBD1
J: TRBJ1-1
size: few
V: TRBV19
CDR3: CASQGEMNTEAFF
DNA: TGTGCCAGTCAGGGGGAGATGAACACTGAAGCTTTCTTT

D: TRBD1
J: TRBJ1-4
size: few
V: TRBV11-2
CDR3: CASSLVQGTGGEKLFF
DNA: TGTGCCAGCAGCTTAGTCCAAGGGACAGGGGGGGAAAAACTGTTTTTT

D: -
J: TRBJ1-2
size: few
V: TRBV6-4
CDR3: CASSMSRGDYGYTF
DNA: TGTGCCAGCAGCATGTCCCGGGGGGACTATGGCTACACCTTC

D: TRBD1
J: TRBJ1-2
size: few
V: TRBV6-5
CDR3: CASSYRTGDGYTF
DNA: TGTGCCAGCAGTTACCGAACAGGGGATGGCTACACCTTC

D: TRBD2
J: TRBJ2-3
size: few
V: TRBV4-2
CDR3: CASSQILAGKQYF
DNA: TGTGCCAGCAGCCAAATATTAGCGGGGAAGCAGTATTTT

D: TRBD2
J: TRBJ2-1
size: -
V: TRBV6-1
CDR3: CASSEATGGIGNEQFF
DNA: TGTGCCAGCAGTGAAGCTACGGGGGGTATTGGGAATGAGCAGTTCTTC

D: -
J: TRBJ2-2
size: few
V: TRBV6-4
CDR3: CASRLSGTNTGELFF
DNA: TGTGCCAGCCGACTCTCCGGGACTAACACCGGGGAGCTGTTTTTT

D: -
J: TRBJ1-4
size: many
V: TRBV7-2
CDR3: CASSRNPRTSGWEKLFF
DNA: TGTGCCAGCAGCCGAAATCCCCGGACATCCGGTTGGGAAAAACTGTTTTTT

D: TRBD1
J: TRBJ2-7
size: -
V: TRBV6-1
CDR3: CACTGTGRYEQYF
DNA: TGTGCCTGTACCGGGACAGGGAGGTACGAGCAGTACTTC

D: -
J: TRBJ2-6
size: -
V: TRBV19
CDR3: CASRTDSKSSGANVLTF
DNA: TGTGCCAGTAGGACGGACAGCAAAAGCTCTGGGGCCAACGTCCTGACTTTC

D: TRBD1
J: TRBJ2-7
size: -
V: TRBV6-5
CDR3: CASRIDGTGSDEQYF
DNA: TGTGCCAGCAGGATTGACGGGACAGGGTCCGACGAGCAGTACTTC

D: -
J: TRBJ1-5
size: -
V: TRBV19
CDR3: CASQIAGVQPQHF
DNA: TGTGCCAGTCAAATCGCAGGGGTCCAGCCCCAGCATTTT

D: -
J: TRBJ2-3
size: few
V: TRBV11-1
CDR3: CASSLFSNRYSTDTQYF
DNA: TGTGCCAGCAGCTTATTTTCTAACAGGTACAGCACAGATACGCAGTATTTT

D: TRBD1
J: TRBJ1-5
size: -
V: TRBV6-5
CDR3: CASRADRERNQPQHF
DNA: TGTGCCAGCAGGGCGGACAGGGAACGCAATCAGCCCCAGCATTTT

D: TRBD2
J: TRBJ2-1
size: -
V: TRBV2
CDR3: CASSARGGRTYNEQFF
DNA: TGTGCCAGCAGTGCGCGGGGGGGCCGGACCTACAATGAGCAGTTCTTC

D: TRBD2
J: TRBJ2-1
size: -
V: TRBV7-2
CDR3: CASSSTSGGYNEQFF
DNA: TGTGCCAGCAGCTCGACTAGCGGGGGTTACAATGAGCAGTTCTTC

D: -
J: TRBJ1-5
size: few
V: TRBV18
CDR3: CASSPQGNQPQHF
DNA: TGTGCCAGCTCACCACAGGGGAATCAGCCCCAGCATTTT

D: -
J: TRBJ1-2
size: -
V: TRBV9
CDR3: CASSVVSGVGYTF
DNA: TGTGCCAGCAGCGTAGTTTCAGGGGTCGGCTACACCTTC

D: TRBD1
J: TRBJ2-2
size: -
V: TRBV9
CDR3: CASSPQGTGELFF
DNA: TGTGCCAGCAGCCCACAGGGGACCGGGGAGCTGTTTTTT

D: -
J: TRBJ2-7
size: few
V: TRBV6-5
CDR3: CASSYSKTPGYEQYF
DNA: TGTGCCAGCAGTTACTCGAAGACCCCGGGGTACGAGCAGTACTTC

D: TRBD1
J: TRBJ2-7
size: -
V: TRBV6-6
CDR3: CASRQTGGAEQYF
DNA: TGTGCCAGCAGGCAGACAGGGGGCGCCGAGCAGTACTTC

D: -
J: TRBJ1-3
size: -
V: TRBV25-1
CDR3: CASSLQSFSGNTIYF
DNA: TGTGCCAGCAGCTTACAGTCTTTCTCTGGAAACACCATATATTTT

D: TRBD1
J: TRBJ2-4
size: few
V: TRBV7-6
CDR3: CASSLGVQEGAKNIQYF
DNA: TGTGCCAGCAGCTTAGGGGTTCAAGAGGGGGCAAAAAACATTCAGTACTTC

D: TRBD2
J: TRBJ2-5
size: few
V: TRBV2
CDR3: CASSSGGAQETQYF
DNA: TGTGCCAGCTCAAGCGGGGGGGCCCAAGAGACCCAGTACTTC

D: TRBD1
J: TRBJ2-1
size: -
V: TRBV5-1
CDR3: CASRSVGGTYNEQFF
DNA: TGCGCCAGCCGCTCGGTAGGGGGCACCTACAATGAGCAGTTCTTC

D: -
J: TRBJ2-5
size: -
V: TRBV6-1
CDR3: CASSPGARVGETQYF
DNA: TGTGCCAGCAGCCCAGGGGCCAGGGTGGGGGAGACCCAGTACTTC

D: -
J: TRBJ2-1
size: -
V: TRBV7-9
CDR3: CASSYTHNEQFF
DNA: TGTGCCAGCAGCTACACCCACAATGAGCAGTTCTTC

D: TRBD2
J: TRBJ2-7
size: few
V: TRBV7-2
CDR3: CASSRGLAGMNEQYF
DNA: TGTGCCAGCAGCCGGGGACTAGCGGGGATGAACGAGCAGTACTTC

D: -
J: TRBJ1-2
size: few
V: TRBV2
CDR3: CASRLRDTTHYGYTF
DNA: TGTGCCAGCAGGCTTCGGGACACCACGCACTATGGCTACACCTTC